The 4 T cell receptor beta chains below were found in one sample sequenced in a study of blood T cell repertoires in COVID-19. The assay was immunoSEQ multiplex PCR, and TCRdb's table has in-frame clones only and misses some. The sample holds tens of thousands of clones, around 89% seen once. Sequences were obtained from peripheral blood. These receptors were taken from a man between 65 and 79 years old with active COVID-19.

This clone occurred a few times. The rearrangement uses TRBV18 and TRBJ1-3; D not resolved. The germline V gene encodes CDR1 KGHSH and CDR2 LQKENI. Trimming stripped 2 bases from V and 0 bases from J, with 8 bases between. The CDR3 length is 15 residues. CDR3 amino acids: CASSPRANSGNTIYF. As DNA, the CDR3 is TGTGCCAGCTCACCAAGAGCAAACTCTGGAAACACCATATATTTT.

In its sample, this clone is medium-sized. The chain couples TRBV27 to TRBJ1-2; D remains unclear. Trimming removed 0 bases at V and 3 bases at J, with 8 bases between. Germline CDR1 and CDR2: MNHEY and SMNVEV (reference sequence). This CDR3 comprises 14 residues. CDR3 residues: CASSLSRSHYGYTF. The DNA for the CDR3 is TGTGCCAGCAGTTTATCGAGGTCCCACTATGGCTACACCTTC.

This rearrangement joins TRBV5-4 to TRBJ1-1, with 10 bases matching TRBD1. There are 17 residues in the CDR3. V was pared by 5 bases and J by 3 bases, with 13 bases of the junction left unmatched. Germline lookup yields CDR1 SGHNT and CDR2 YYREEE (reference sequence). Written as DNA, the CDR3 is TGTGCCAGCAGTCCTTTTTTTCCGGGACAGGGGTACACTGAAGCTTTCTTT. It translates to CASSPFFPGQGYTEAFF.

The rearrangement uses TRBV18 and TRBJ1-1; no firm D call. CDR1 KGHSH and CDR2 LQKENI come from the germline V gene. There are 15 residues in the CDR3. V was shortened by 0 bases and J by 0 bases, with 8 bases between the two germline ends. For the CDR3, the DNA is TGTGCCAGCTCACCACCCGGGAATTTGAACACTGAAGCTTTCTTT. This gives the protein CASSPPGNLNTEAFF.